This T cell receptor beta chain came from a study of blood T cell repertoires in COVID-19 (dated by TCRdb to the early 2020s). Looking at the study overall: Samples covering the acute and convalescent phases of COVID-19 were provided by collaborators in the United States, Italy and Spain. Sample metadata almost always included a de-identified subject ID, COVID-19 status, age in years and sex. The prospective study material was composed of cDNA or gDNA derived from T cells, B-cell-depleted T cells, or PBMCs. The repertoires were released in a freely available public database meant as a resource for research on the immune response to SARS-CoV-2. Samples were obtained from the ongoing ImmuneRACE study (first 160 participants) and from about 1,300 subjects provided by 6 global collaborators. Subjects who had been exposed to COVID-19, were actively infected with it, or had recovered from it provided the deeply sampled blood TCRbeta repertoires that made up the dataset. Where available, HLA class I and class II types were obtained from metadata supplied by the sample provider rather than from assay-based typing. Here is what the overall study found, with its caveats: The quantity of clinical and demographic metadata differed by source and by participant and was supplied without curation.

TCRbeta CDR3 regions were amplified from genomic DNA using the immunoSEQ Assay, a bias-controlled multiplex PCR. As for how the authors treated the data: The number of nucleated cells in each sample was estimated by amplification of reference gene primers within the assay. Sequence reads were collapsed and filtered to measure the absolute abundance of every unique TCRbeta CDR3 rearrangement. For each sample, productive Simpson clonality was calculated as the square root of Simpson's diversity index over productive rearrangements. This is the immuneACCESS table as TCRdb keeps it, with only in-frame sequences that have V and J called. A part of the clones is gone; compared with another copy, unresolved V genes explain less than half, and the rest is unexplained. V and J calls and clone size come straight from that table; D and trimming were deduced from the DNA. The sample has some 240,000 clones on record, around 90% of them singletons. The ten largest clones take up roughly 6.5% of the sample.

For this clone: Its antigen specificity is not known. No much larger clone is present one base from it, and per-base qualities are unavailable.

Samples from volunteer blood donors who had recovered from COVID-19 were contributed by a second Seattle source. Whole blood was collected in K2EDTA tubes by collaborating institutions according to the institutions' own protocols. Collaborator samples were shipped for TCRbeta analysis as frozen whole blood, isolated PBMCs, or DNA extracted from either sample type. The germline V gene yields SGHDT for CDR1 and YYEEEE for CDR2. CDR3 length: 14 amino acids, cysteine to phenylalanine. The read is trimmed to its CDR3 DNA, 42 bases read in frame from base 1. Clipping removes 0 bases from V and 6 bases from J, with 1 as the unmatched junction base count.

The sample comprised peripheral blood. The clonotype was recovered from a man in his sixties who had recovered from COVID-19. The rearrangement combines TRBV5-6 with TRBJ1-5, with 9 junctional bases fitting TRBD1. The CDR3 protein: CASSLDRGLQPQHF. Read as DNA, the sequence is TGTGCCAGCAGCTTGGACAGGGGGCTTCAGCCCCAGCATTTT.